The 23 T cell receptor beta chains below all came from one sample that was sequenced in a study of blood T cell repertoires in COVID-19. The table came from immunoSEQ multiplex PCR; TCRdb's copy has only in-frame clones and leaves some out. The sample includes approximately 250,000 clones, almost 85% of them seen just once. Sequenced sample: peripheral blood. The receptor set was obtained from a man aged 50-59 years with COVID-19, enrolled during active disease.

The rearrangement links TRBV5-6 to TRBJ1-2; 8 nucleotides agree with TRBD1. The CDR3 loop spans 15 amino acids. V was pared by 4 bases and J by 5 bases, with 10 bases of the junction left unmatched. Germline CDR1 is SGHDT and CDR2 is YYEEEE. The CDR3 coding sequence is TGTGCCAGCAGCACACATCAGGGGGCGCGGTATGGCTACACCTTC. Translated: CASSTHQGARYGYTF.

The chain links TRBV19 to TRBJ1-5; D gene ambiguous. Germline V gene sequence: CDR1 LNHDA, CDR2 SQIVND (reference sequence). The germline V and J ends were trimmed by 6 bases and 2 bases, with 8 bases remaining between them. The length of the CDR3 is 13 residues. The CDR3 sequence is CASSRRGNQPQHF. The DNA for the CDR3 is TGTGCCAGTAGCCGTCGGGGCAATCAGCCCCAGCATTTT. Supplemented by reference TRBV19 and TRBJ1-5, the full variable domain reads DGGITQSPKYLFRKEGQNVTLSCEQNLNHDAMYWYRQDPGQGLRLIYYSQIVNDFQKGDIAEGYSVSREKKESFPLTVTSAQKNPTAFYLCASSRRGNQPQHFGDGTRLSIL.

This chain links TRBV6-5 with TRBJ1-6; TRBD1 agrees at 9 bases. Germline V gives CDR1 MNHEY, CDR2 SVGAGI. Trimming removed 2 bases from V and 7 bases from J; junction bases left unmatched: 0. CDR3 length: 14 residues. The CDR3 nucleotides read TGTGCCAGCAGTTACGGGACAGGGAATTCACCCCTCCACTTT. Translating gives CASSYGTGNSPLHF.

With respect to this clone: This sample includes further DNA sequences coding for the same CDR3. The V and J genes are TRBV7-9 and TRBJ1-2, with 8 positions matching TRBD1. There are 13 residues in the CDR3. Unmatched junction bases numbered 3, after V lost 6 bases and J lost 3 bases. The germline V gene encodes CDR1 SEHNR and CDR2 FQNEAQ (reference sequence). CDR3 region: CASSPGQDYGYTF. Written as DNA, the CDR3 is TGTGCCAGCAGTCCGGGACAGGACTATGGCTACACCTTC.

The DNA of the CDR3 is TGTGCCAGCAGCCAAGCCAGGGACTACCCTACCTACGAGCAGTACTTC. It translates to CASSQARDYPTYEQYF. The chain carries TRBV3-1 (or the pseudogene TRBV3-2) and TRBJ2-7; the match to TRBD2 covers 7 bases. This CDR3 has 16 residues. The V gene's germline CDR1 is LGHDT and CDR2 YNNKEL (reference sequence). With 1 base clipped from V and 2 bases from J, the junction kept 8 bases outside the gene matches.

This clone was recorded once. The gene calls are TRBV5-5 and TRBJ2-2; the match to TRBD1 covers 9 bases. This CDR3 spans 16 amino acids. Losses at the gene ends were 4 bases for V and 0 bases for J; bases not matched to a gene: 4. Germline V gene lookup returns CDR1 SGHKS and CDR2 YYEKEE (reference sequence). The CDR3 nucleotides read TGTGCCAGCAGCACTAGGACAGGGGCGAACACCGGGGAGCTGTTTTTT. Amino acid sequence: CASSTRTGANTGELFF.

V gene TRBV6-6 combines with J gene TRBJ1-2; D is perhaps TRBD1 (6 bases). V was pared by 5 bases and J by 5 bases, with 24 bases between. Germline V CDR1 and CDR2: MNHNY, SVGAGI (reference sequence). The CDR3 is 17 amino acids. CDR3 nucleotides: TGTGCCAGCAGTCGCCGGGTAGGGGGTTTGAGGGCTTATGGCTACACCTTC. It yields the protein CASSRRVGGLRAYGYTF.

The chain has TRBV28 and TRBJ1-1; D may be TRBD1 (5 bases). The CDR3 covers 11 residues. Germline V gene sequence: CDR1 MDHEN, CDR2 SYDVKM. Trimming took off 2 bases at V and 13 bases at J, with 11 bases between the two ends. Here the CDR3 reads CASSLQGGVFF. CDR3 coding DNA: TGTGCCAGCAGTTTACAGGGAGGGGTTTTCTTT. The whole variable domain, remainder taken from reference TRBV28 and TRBJ1-1, is DVKVTQSSRYLVKRTGEKVFLECVQDMDHENMFWYRQDPGLGLRLIYFSYDVKMKEKGDIPEGYSVSREKKERFSLILESASTNQTSMYLCASSLQGGVFFGQGTRLTVV.

J is TRBJ2-7 and V is TRBV6-2 or TRBV6-3, with TRBD1 identical over 8 bases. The trim removed 5 bases at V and 4 bases at J, leaving 7 bases unmatched. The CDR3 length is 14 residues. The germline V gene has CDR1 MNHEY and CDR2 SVGEGT. The CDR3 region is CASSLNYRGYEQYF. The CDR3 nucleotides are TGTGCCAGCAGTCTGAACTACAGGGGGTACGAGCAGTACTTC.

The genes are TRBV28 and TRBJ1-5, with 8 positions matching TRBD1. Germline CDR1 reads MDHEN; CDR2 reads SYDVKM. The CDR3 consists of 14 residues. V shed 8 bases and J 6 bases; nucleotides not matched to a gene: 9. CDR3 sequence (DNA): TGTGCCAGCCGCTCAGGGGGCCTGACTCAGCCCCAGCATTTT. This sequence encodes CASRSGGLTQPQHF.

J is TRBJ2-7 and V is TRBV5-5; D remains ambiguous. The length of the CDR3 is 12 residues. Germline lookup yields CDR1 SGHKS and CDR2 YYEKEE (reference sequence). Trimming took 4 bases from V and 6 from J, leaving 11 bases between them. This CDR3 reads CASSLSIAEQYF. The CDR3 DNA follows: TGTGCCAGCAGCCTTAGTATCGCCGAGCAGTACTTC.

This clone was recorded once. V is TRBV7-6 and J is TRBJ2-1; 7 positions match TRBD1. This CDR3 has 16 amino acids. CDR1 is SGHVS, CDR2 FNYEAQ, per germline. Trimming at V came to 5 bases and at J to 0 bases, leaving 7 bases not matched to a gene. CDR3 sequence: CASSLTAGGSYNEQFF. The CDR3 nucleotides read TGTGCCAGCAGCCTAACGGCAGGGGGCTCCTACAATGAGCAGTTCTTC.

This chain connects TRBV5-1 to TRBJ1-6; 7 bases are a match to TRBD1. This CDR3 spans 13 amino acids. J lost 9 bases, V lost 3 bases, and 3 bases had no gene match. Germline CDR1 is SGHRS and CDR2 is YFSETQ. The CDR3 reads CASSSDRSSPLHF. The CDR3 nucleotides are TGCGCCAGCAGCTCGGACAGGAGTTCACCCCTCCACTTT.

This sequence joins TRBV9 and TRBJ2-2; possible D gene TRBD1, 5 bases. Trimming shortened V by 0 bases and J by 5 bases, and 14 bases separated the two germline ends. Looked up from germline, CDR1 is SGDLS and CDR2 is YYNGEE. The CDR3 totals 16 residues. In DNA form, the CDR3 reads TGTGCCAGCAGCGTAGGTCAGGGTTTGAAAACCGGGGAGCTGTTTTTT. This translates into CASSVGQGLKTGELFF.

This rearrangement joins TRBV6-5 to TRBJ1-1; D gene unclear. CDR1 is MNHEY and CDR2 is SVGAGI in the germline V gene. The length of the CDR3 is 12 residues. Trimming took 6 bases from V and 4 from J, leaving 9 bases between them. The CDR3 loop reads CASSTTGTEAFF. The CDR3 DNA sequence: TGTGCCAGCAGCACGACTGGCACTGAAGCTTTCTTT.

The chain has TRBV7-9 and TRBJ1-2; no definite D call. The CDR3 contains 10 residues. Germline CDR1 SEHNR, CDR2 FQNEAQ (reference sequence). Trimming left V 4 bases short and J 13 bases short, with 10 bases between. DNA for the CDR3: TGTGCCAGCAGCTCGGACTTCGGCACCTTC. It encodes CASSSDFGTF.

The chain couples TRBV11-3 to TRBJ2-3, with TRBD1 identical over 9 bases. CDR3 length equals 15 residues. Trimming took 5 bases from V and 3 from J; bases not matched to a gene: 6. Germline V gene data show CDR1 as SGHNT and CDR2 as YENEEA. The CDR3 sequence is CASSPGQGPTDTQYF. CDR3 nucleotide sequence: TGTGCCAGCAGCCCGGGACAGGGACCGACAGATACGCAGTATTTT.

The chain recombines TRBV7-2 with TRBJ2-3; TRBD2 is a possible D gene (5 bases). This CDR3 comprises 12 residues. V was clipped by 5 bases and J by 5 bases, with 8 bases between them. Germline V gene sequence: CDR1 SGHTA, CDR2 FQGNSA. CDR3 amino acids: CASSVGIDTQYF. In DNA, the CDR3 is TGTGCCAGCAGCGTCGGGATAGATACGCAGTATTTT.

The chain has TRBV5-4 and TRBJ1-6; perhaps TRBD1 as D (6 bases). Trimming left V 0 bases short and J 8 bases short, with 12 bases between. The CDR3 spans 15 residues. The germline V gene has CDR1 SGHNT and CDR2 YYREEE (reference sequence). The CDR3 is CASSLEGQIYSPLHF. The CDR3 nucleotides read TGTGCCAGCAGCTTGGAAGGACAGATTTATTCACCCCTCCACTTT.

The V call is TRBV6-5, the J call TRBJ1-6; possible D gene TRBD1, 5 bases. The CDR3 loop spans 15 amino acids. Deletions cut 0 bases from V and 8 bases from J, with 11 bases between. CDR1 and CDR2 from the germline V gene are MNHEY and SVGAGI. The CDR3 reads CASSYSEWGDSPLHF. The CDR3 bases are TGTGCCAGCAGTTACTCGGAGTGGGGCGATTCACCCCTCCACTTT.

The rearrangement joins TRBV28 to TRBJ2-7, with TRBD1 matching 9 bases. CDR3 length: 14 amino acids. The germline V gene encodes CDR1 MDHEN and CDR2 SYDVKM. Trimming at V came to 4 bases and at J to 6 bases, leaving 7 bases not matched to a gene. The CDR3 spells CASSWGQGGGEQYF. The CDR3 DNA reads as TGTGCCAGCAGTTGGGGACAGGGCGGAGGCGAGCAGTACTTC.

This chain links TRBV6-5 with TRBJ1-2; 7 bases match TRBD1. V lost 2 bases to trimming and J lost 5 bases; unmatched junction nucleotides: 8. The CDR3 length is 15 residues. Germline CDR1 is MNHEY and CDR2 is SVGAGI. CDR3 in amino acids: CASSYGSGGIYGYTF. The CDR3, as DNA: TGTGCCAGCAGTTACGGGTCAGGGGGTATTTATGGCTACACCTTC.

This chain uses TRBV6-5 with TRBJ2-7; possible D gene TRBD1, 5 bases. The CDR3 spans 15 residues. The V gene's germline CDR1 is MNHEY and CDR2 SVGAGI. Deletions cut 5 bases from V and 3 bases from J, with 17 bases between. The CDR3 reads CASSTDWGPFYEQYF. The DNA of the CDR3 is TGTGCCAGCAGTACCGACTGGGGCCCCTTCTACGAGCAGTACTTC.